The clone carrying this TCR beta chain was counted many times. The antigen remains undetermined. RNA transcripts gave rise to amplified TCR beta CDR3 regions. During a first-round RT-PCR of the TCR CDR3, the HTBI primer set was used. From the multiplex PCR reads, TCRdb called clonotypes with MiXCR, one entry per CDR3 protein. The sample shows 350,000 or so distinct CDR3 sequences, around 18% of them seen only once. CDR3 size: 17 residues. CDR1 and CDR2 from the germline V gene are SGHAT and FQNNGV. The V end lost 1 base, the J end lost 0 bases, and 12 bases lay between the germline ends. With duration under 3 months, ophthalmopathy was active: Clinical Activity Score at least 3, NOSPECS at least 4. Exclusion followed for patients with uncontrolled infection, other autoimmune disease, pregnancy or lactation. This record belongs to a study of T cells in Graves' hyperthyroidism and ophthalmopathy. Study results and caveats: Ophthalmopathy stood apart from stable hyperthyroidism in a 13 V-J model.

This rearrangement joins TRBV11-2 to TRBJ2-2; D is unclear. Sequencing was performed on blood. The receptor comes from a woman in her thirties or forties with Graves' ophthalmopathy. CDR3 in DNA: TGTGCCAGCAGCTTAGTCTTCCGTTCTGCGAACACCGGGGAGCTGTTTTTT. This sequence encodes CASSLVFRSANTGELFF.